This T cell receptor beta chain derives from a study of T cells expressing NK-cell markers. Study as a whole: It was from sorted CD3+CD56+NKG2C+, CD3+CD56+NKG2C- and CD3+CD56-NKG2C+ T cells that TCR beta repertoires came. Within the sequenced cohort of eight donors, seven exhibited HCMV seropositivity and one was seronegative.

CDR3 length: 18 amino acids. Germline V lookup: CDR1 DFQATT, CDR2 SNEGSKA (reference sequence). The authors made TCR beta cDNA libraries by 5'RACE template switching. This switching added a universal primer site and UMIs. TCRdb re-called the 5' RACE reads; one entry per CDR3 protein, DNA not given. The sample table includes roughly 420,000 distinct CDR3 sequences. Comments on this clonotype: Its antigen remains unknown.

Study results and limitations: The study found these clonotypes also leading the CD3+CD56-NKG2C+ fraction in a few donors.

This TCR was recovered from a woman aged 18-70 years in good health. The sequenced sample consisted of blood T cells: a sorted CD56 or NKG2C T cell subset, CD4+ or CD8+ T cells, or bulk PBMC T cells (not recorded which). The chain is built from TRBV20-1 and TRBJ2-1; lacking DNA, the TRBD1 call made by TCRdb goes unchecked. The CDR3 loop reads CSAREFASGGGSYNEQFF.